The rows below give T cell receptor beta chains drawn from one sample of a study of shared clonotypes between healthy human individuals. TCRdb's table, derived via immunoSEQ multiplex PCR, lists solely in-frame clones and lacks some. Of about 2.2 million clones in the sample, approximately 94% were seen once. Sequencing was done on a sample of naive CD8+ T cells from PBMCs. The receptor set was obtained from a man younger than 35 in good health. Some clones in this sample may be carry-over from other donors' samples. The CDR3 runs from the conserved cysteine through the conserved F or W. D genes are given only for firm matches. The size entry is marked missing in some rows and otherwise reads once, few, many or a size class.

CDR3	DNA	size	D	V	J
CASAGVRGEQFF	TGTGCCAGCGCCGGGGTTCGGGGGGAGCAGTTCTTC	.	.	TRBV11-2	TRBJ2-1
CASSDRDRDYGYTF	TGTGCCAGCAGCGACCGGGACAGGGACTATGGCTACACCTTC	.	TRBD1	TRBV9	TRBJ1-2
CASSLVASSYNEQFF	TGTGCCAGCAGCTTAGTTGCAAGCTCCTACAATGAGCAGTTCTTC	.	.	TRBV7-2	TRBJ2-1
CASSLLGGWGNTEAFF	TGTGCCAGCAGTTTATTAGGGGGCTGGGGGAACACTGAAGCTTTCTTT	.	TRBD1	TRBV28	TRBJ1-1
CASSDYRRAGELFF	TGTGCCAGCAGTGACTACCGGAGAGCCGGGGAGCTGTTTTTT	few	.	TRBV6-1	TRBJ2-2
CASSLSGGASYEQYF	TGTGCCAGCAGTTTATCGGGGGGCGCTTCCTACGAGCAGTACTTC	.	.	TRBV27	TRBJ2-7
CASTTGVSTDTQYF	TGTGCCAGCACGACGGGAGTTAGCACAGATACGCAGTATTTT	.	.	TRBV6-5	TRBJ2-3
CASSLYYLSGRQKLFF	TGTGCCAGCAGTCTCTACTACCTTTCGGGTAGACAAAAACTGTTTTTT	.	.	TRBV27	TRBJ1-4
CASSLGFSYEQYF	TGTGCCAGCAGCTTGGGCTTCTCCTACGAGCAGTACTTC	.	.	TRBV5-6	TRBJ2-7
CASSLSPGVYGYTF	TGTGCCAGCAGTTTGTCCCCTGGTGTCTATGGCTACACCTTC	.	.	TRBV27	TRBJ1-2
CASSPRDRGISEQYF	TGTGCCAGCAGCCCCCGGGACAGGGGAATCAGCGAGCAGTACTTC	.	TRBD1	TRBV13	TRBJ2-7
CASSRGYEQYF	TGTGCCAGCAGTAGGGGGTACGAGCAGTACTTC	.	.	TRBV9	TRBJ2-7
CASSELAGGAGELFF	TGTGCCAGTAGCGAACTAGCGGGAGGGGCCGGGGAGCTGTTTTTT	once	TRBD2	TRBV19	TRBJ2-2
CASSLIRGETQYF	TGTGCCAGCAGCTTAATCCGCGGGGAGACCCAGTACTTC	once	.	TRBV11-2	TRBJ2-5
CASRGRPGDYEQYF	TGCGCCAGCAGAGGACGCCCGGGGGACTACGAGCAGTACTTC	.	.	TRBV10-2	TRBJ2-7
CASSLAGSSYEQYF	TGTGCCAGCAGCTTAGCGGGATCTTCCTACGAGCAGTACTTC	.	.	TRBV7-9	TRBJ2-7
CASSLELAGGSDTQYF	TGTGCCAGCAGCTTAGAACTAGCGGGAGGGTCAGATACGCAGTATTTT	.	TRBD2	TRBV7-6	TRBJ2-3